This T cell receptor (beta chain) emerged from a study of T cell responses to AZD1222 COVID-19 vaccine. About this clone: What it binds is unknown.

Regarding the study as a whole: All repertoire sampling was performed exclusively after the peak T cell response. Among the donors, most were white British and more were female, and clonal diversity was possibly underestimated.

Here immunoSEQ multiplex PCR was the method, and the copy in TCRdb shows in-frame clones only, minus some. The table records about 55,000 clones, roughly 84% of them present only once. Germline V gene lookup returns CDR1 MNHEY and CDR2 SVGEGT. The CDR3 spans 17 residues. Trimming removed 7 bases from V and 0 bases from J; junction bases left unmatched: 6. The TCR sequence derives from an adult in good health. Sequenced material: peripheral blood, taken on day 0 of AZD1222 vaccination. The rearrangement uses TRBV6-2 or TRBV6-3 and TRBJ2-2; 12 bases are a match to TRBD1. The CDR3 DNA sequence: TGTGCCAGCAACCCCGGGACAGGGGGCGCGAACACCGGGGAGCTGTTTTTT. Translation: CASNPGTGGANTGELFF.